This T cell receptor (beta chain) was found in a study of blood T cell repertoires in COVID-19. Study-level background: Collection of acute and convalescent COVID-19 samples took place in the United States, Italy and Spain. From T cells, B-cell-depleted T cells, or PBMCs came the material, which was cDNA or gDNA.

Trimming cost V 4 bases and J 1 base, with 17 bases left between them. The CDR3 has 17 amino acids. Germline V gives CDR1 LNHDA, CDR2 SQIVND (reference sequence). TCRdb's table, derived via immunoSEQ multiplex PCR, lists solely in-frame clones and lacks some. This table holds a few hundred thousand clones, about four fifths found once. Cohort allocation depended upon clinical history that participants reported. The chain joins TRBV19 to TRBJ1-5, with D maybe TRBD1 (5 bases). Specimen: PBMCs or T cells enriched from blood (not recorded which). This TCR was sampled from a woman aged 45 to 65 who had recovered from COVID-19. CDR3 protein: CASSSPFRRGSNQPQHF. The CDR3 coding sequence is TGTGCCAGTAGTAGCCCCTTTAGGAGGGGCAGCAATCAGCCCCAGCATTTT.